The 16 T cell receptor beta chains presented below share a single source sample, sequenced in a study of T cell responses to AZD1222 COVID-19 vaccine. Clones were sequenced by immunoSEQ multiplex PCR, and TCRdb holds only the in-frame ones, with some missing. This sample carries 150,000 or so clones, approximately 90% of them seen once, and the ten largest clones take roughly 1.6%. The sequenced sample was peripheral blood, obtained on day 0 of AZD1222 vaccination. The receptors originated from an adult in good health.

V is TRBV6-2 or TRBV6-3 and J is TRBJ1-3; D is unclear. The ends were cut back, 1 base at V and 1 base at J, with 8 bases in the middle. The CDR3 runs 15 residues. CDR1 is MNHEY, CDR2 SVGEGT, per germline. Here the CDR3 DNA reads TGTGCCAGCAGTTACTATTTGGGATCTGGAAACACCATATATTTT. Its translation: CASSYYLGSGNTIYF.

The CDR3 region is CASSLSYRRVYEQYF. CDR3 nucleotide sequence: TGTGCCAGCAGCTTATCTTACAGGCGAGTCTACGAGCAGTACTTC. This chain links TRBV7-2 with TRBJ2-7; TRBD1 might be the D (5 bases). There are 15 residues in the CDR3. CDR1 is SGHTA, CDR2 FQGNSA, per germline. Trimming took 2 bases from V and 3 from J, leaving 14 bases between them.

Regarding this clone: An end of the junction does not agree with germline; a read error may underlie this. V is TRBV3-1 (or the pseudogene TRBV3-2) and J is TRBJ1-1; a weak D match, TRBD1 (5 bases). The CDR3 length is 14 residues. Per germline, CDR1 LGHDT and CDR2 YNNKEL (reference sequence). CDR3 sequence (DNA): TGTGCCAGCAGCCAAGACGGGGGGAACGCTGAAGCTTTCTTT. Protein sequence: CASSQDGGNAEAFF.

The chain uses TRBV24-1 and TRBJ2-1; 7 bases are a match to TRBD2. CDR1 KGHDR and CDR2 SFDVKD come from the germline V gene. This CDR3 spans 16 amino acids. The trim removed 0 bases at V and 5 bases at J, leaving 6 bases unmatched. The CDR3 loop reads CATSDLRAGLNNEQFF. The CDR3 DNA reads TGTGCCACCAGTGATTTGCGAGCGGGGCTGAACAATGAGCAGTTCTTC.

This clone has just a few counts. CDR3 bases: TGTGCCAGCAGCGGCAGGGTGAGGTCACCCCTCCACTTT. As protein: CASSGRVRSPLHF. The chain combines TRBV7-2 with TRBJ1-6; D might be TRBD1 (5 bases). The CDR3 is 13 amino acids. CDR1 and CDR2 (germline): SGHTA, FQGNSA. V was clipped by 5 bases and J by 10 bases, with 12 bases between them.

CDR3 residues: CASSAQTAAEQYF. The CDR3 coding sequence is TGTGCCAGCAGCGCACAGACAGCAGCCGAGCAGTACTTC. This rearrangement joins TRBV7-2 to TRBJ2-7, with D tentatively TRBD1 (5 bases). The CDR3 has 13 amino acids. Trimming cost V 5 bases and J 6 bases, with 14 bases left between them. Germline CDR1 is SGHTA and CDR2 is FQGNSA.

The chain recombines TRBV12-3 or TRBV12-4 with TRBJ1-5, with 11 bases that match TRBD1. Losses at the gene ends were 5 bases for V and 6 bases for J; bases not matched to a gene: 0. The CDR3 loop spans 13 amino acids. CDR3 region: CASSGTGGQPQHF. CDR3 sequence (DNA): TGTGCCAGCAGTGGGACAGGGGGTCAGCCCCAGCATTTT.

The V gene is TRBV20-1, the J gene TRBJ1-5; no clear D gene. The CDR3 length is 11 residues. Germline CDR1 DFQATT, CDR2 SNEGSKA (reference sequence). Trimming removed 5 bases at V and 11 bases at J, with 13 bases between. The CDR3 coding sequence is TGCAGTGCTGAACGGGTAACGGCCCAGCATTTT. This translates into CSAERVTAQHF.

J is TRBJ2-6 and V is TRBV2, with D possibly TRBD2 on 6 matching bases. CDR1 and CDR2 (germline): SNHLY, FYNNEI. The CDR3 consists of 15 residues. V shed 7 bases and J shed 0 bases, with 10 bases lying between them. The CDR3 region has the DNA TGTGCCAGCAACGCGGGGAGCTCTGGGGCCAACGTCCTGACTTTC. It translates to CASNAGSSGANVLTF.

CDR3 sequence (DNA): TGCGCCAGCAGCTTGGCCCCATTAGATACGCAGTATTTT. Protein product: CASSLAPLDTQYF. V and J are TRBV5-1 and TRBJ2-3; no clear D gene. The CDR3 runs to 13 residues. V lost 0 bases and J lost 5, with 7 bases in between. The V gene's germline CDR1 is SGHRS and CDR2 YFSETQ. The whole variable domain, filled in from reference TRBV5-1 and TRBJ2-3, reads KAGVTQTPRYLIKTRGQQVTLSCSPISGHRSVSWYQQTPGQGLQFLFEYFSETQRNKGNFPGRFSGRQFSNSRSEMNVSTLELGDSALYLCASSLAPLDTQYFGPGTRLTVL.

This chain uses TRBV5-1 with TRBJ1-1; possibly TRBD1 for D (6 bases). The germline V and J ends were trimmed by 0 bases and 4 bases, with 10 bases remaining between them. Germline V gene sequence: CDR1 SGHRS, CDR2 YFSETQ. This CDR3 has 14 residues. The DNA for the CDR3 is TGCGCCAGCAGCTTGGACTGGGGGGCCACTGAAGCTTTCTTT. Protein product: CASSLDWGATEAFF.

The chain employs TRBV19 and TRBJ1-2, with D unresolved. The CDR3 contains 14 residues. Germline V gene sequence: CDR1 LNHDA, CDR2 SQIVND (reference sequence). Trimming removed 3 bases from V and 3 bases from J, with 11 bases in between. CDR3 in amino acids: CASSIRMTDYGYTF. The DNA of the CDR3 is TGTGCCAGTAGTATCAGGATGACTGACTATGGCTACACCTTC.

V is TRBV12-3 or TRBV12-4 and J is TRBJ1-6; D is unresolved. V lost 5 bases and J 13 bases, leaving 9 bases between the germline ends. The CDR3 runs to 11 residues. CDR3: CASSKRSPLHF. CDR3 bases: TGTGCCAGCAGTAAAAGGAGCCCCCTCCACTTT.

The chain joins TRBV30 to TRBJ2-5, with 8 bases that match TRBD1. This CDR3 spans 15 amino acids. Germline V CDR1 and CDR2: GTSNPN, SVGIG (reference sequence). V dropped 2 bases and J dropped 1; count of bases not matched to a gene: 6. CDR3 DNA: TGTGCCTGGAGTACGGCCACAGGGGGCCAAGAGACCCAGTACTTC. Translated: CAWSTATGGQETQYF.

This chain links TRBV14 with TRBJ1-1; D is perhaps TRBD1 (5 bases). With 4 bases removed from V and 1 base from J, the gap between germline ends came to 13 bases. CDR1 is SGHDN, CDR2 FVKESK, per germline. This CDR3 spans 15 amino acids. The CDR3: CASSRPDSPNTEAFF. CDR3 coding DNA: TGTGCCAGCAGCCGGCCCGACAGTCCGAACACTGAAGCTTTCTTT. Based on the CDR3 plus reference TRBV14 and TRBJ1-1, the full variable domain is EAGVTQFPSHSVIEKGQTVTLRCDPISGHDNLYWYRRVMGKEIKFLLHFVKESKQDESGMPNNRFLAERTGGTYSTLKVQPAELEDSGVYFCASSRPDSPNTEAFFGQGTRLTVV.

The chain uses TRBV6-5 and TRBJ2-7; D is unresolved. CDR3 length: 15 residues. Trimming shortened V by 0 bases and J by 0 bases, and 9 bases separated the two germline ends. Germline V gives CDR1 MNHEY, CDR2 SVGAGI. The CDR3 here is CASSYSGSSSYEQYF. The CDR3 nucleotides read TGTGCCAGCAGTTACTCAGGCAGCAGCTCCTACGAGCAGTACTTC.